The 15 T cell receptor beta chains given below trace back to one sample, sequenced in a study of shared clonotypes between healthy human individuals (dated by TCRdb to 2018 to 2020). The library was generated by the immunoSEQ multiplex PCR assay. The table was pulled from immuneACCESS by TCRdb, which kept in-frame rearrangements only. Such tables lose some clones; where checked, under half of the loss comes from unresolved V genes, and the rest has no known cause. The sample records some 2.3 million clones, just over 90% of which are singletons. Of the sample, 0.39% falls within the top ten clones. Material: naive CD4+ T cells from PBMCs. The cell subset or site label corresponds to: CD45RA+ positively selected. All receptors come from a man aged 18 to 35 in good health. Some clones in this sample may be carry-over from other donors' samples.

The chain joins TRBV18 to TRBJ2-6, with 7 bases matching TRBD1. CDR1 KGHSH and CDR2 LQKENI come from the germline V gene. The trim removed 5 bases at V and 0 bases at J, leaving 4 bases unmatched. This CDR3 has 16 amino acids. The CDR3 nucleotides are TGTGCCAGCTCATCGGGACAGACCTCTGGGGCCAACGTCCTGACTTTC. Translating it yields CASSSGQTSGANVLTF.

The chain carries TRBV28 and TRBJ1-5; tentative D call: TRBD1 (6 bases). Germline CDR1 is MDHEN and CDR2 is SYDVKM. CDR3 length: 15 residues. Trimming stripped 3 bases from V and 2 bases from J, with 11 bases between. The CDR3 reads CASSFTGRGNQPQHF. CDR3 DNA: TGTGCCAGCAGTTTTACAGGGAGGGGCAATCAGCCCCAGCATTTT.

The chain uses TRBV5-8 and TRBJ2-3; D perhaps matches TRBD2 (6 bases). The CDR3 spans 13 residues. V lost 7 bases and J lost 1, with 10 bases in between. Germline-derived CDR1 and CDR2 are SGHTS and YDEGEE. CDR3 protein: CASRPSGTDTQYF. The CDR3 bases are TGTGCCAGCCGTCCTAGCGGCACAGATACGCAGTATTTT. The variable domain in full, with the rest retrieved from reference TRBV5-8 and TRBJ2-3, is EAGVTQSPTHLIKTRGQQATLRCSPISGHTSVYWYQQALGLGLQFLLWYDEGEERNRGNFPPRFSGRQFPNYSSELNVNALELEDSALYLCASRPSGTDTQYFGPGTRLTVL.

The chain has TRBV28 and TRBJ2-1, with 13 bases aligning to TRBD2. CDR1 is MDHEN, CDR2 SYDVKM, per germline. V lost 3 bases, J lost 4 bases, and 9 bases stayed unmatched. The CDR3 runs to 18 residues. The DNA for the CDR3 is TGTGCCAGCAGTTTTTCCCTCCCGACTAGCGGGAGGTACAATGAGCAGTTCTTC. Translation gives CASSFSLPTSGRYNEQFF.

This chain joins TRBV5-1 and TRBJ2-5; TRBD2 agrees at 11 bases. CDR1 is SGHRS, CDR2 YFSETQ, per germline. Unmatched junction bases numbered 3, after V lost 4 bases and J lost 4 bases. There are 14 residues in the CDR3. CDR3 residues: CASSETSGTETQYF. The CDR3, as DNA: TGCGCCAGCAGCGAGACTAGCGGGACAGAGACCCAGTACTTC. Complete variable domain (other parts from reference TRBV5-1 and TRBJ2-5): KAGVTQTPRYLIKTRGQQVTLSCSPISGHRSVSWYQQTPGQGLQFLFEYFSETQRNKGNFPGRFSGRQFSNSRSEMNVSTLELGDSALYLCASSETSGTETQYFGPGTRLLVL.

With regard to this clone: Different DNA sequences within this sample yield the same CDR3. The chain carries TRBV7-3 and TRBJ2-2; perhaps TRBD1 as D (6 bases). The CDR3 is made up of 14 amino acids. V lost 5 bases and J lost 1, with 8 bases in between. Germline CDR1 reads SGHTA; CDR2 reads FQGTGA. This CDR3 is CASSIQGNTGELFF. CDR3 nucleotides: TGTGCCAGCAGCATACAGGGGAACACCGGGGAGCTGTTTTTT.

The J gene is TRBJ2-3, the V gene TRBV6-4; TRBD2 matches 13 bases. CDR1 and CDR2 (germline): MRHNA, SNTAGT. This CDR3 is built from 15 residues. V trimming: 6 bases; J trimming: 6 bases; junction bases outside the gene matches: 6. DNA of the CDR3: TGTGCCAGCAGGGCACTAGCGGGAGGGGCGGATACGCAGTATTTT. Translating gives CASRALAGGADTQYF.

This chain joins TRBV5-5 and TRBJ2-3; tentative D call: TRBD2 (6 bases). Looked up from germline, CDR1 is SGHKS and CDR2 is YYEKEE (reference sequence). V dropped 1 base and J dropped 2 bases, with 11 bases sitting between them. CDR3 length: 15 residues. The CDR3 here is CASSLILANTDTQYF. For the CDR3, the DNA is TGTGCCAGCAGCTTGATACTAGCCAACACAGATACGCAGTATTTT.

The rearrangement joins TRBV6-1 to TRBJ2-7; 8 nucleotides agree with TRBD2. The CDR3 is 14 residues long. The germline gives CDR1 MNHNS, CDR2 SASEGT. The ends lost 7 bases at V and 4 bases at J; junction bases unmatched: 9. CDR3 in DNA: TGTGCCAGCAATCTAAGCGGGAGTCTTTACGAGCAGTACTTC. This encodes CASNLSGSLYEQYF.

This chain joins TRBV7-2 and TRBJ2-1; 10 positions match TRBD2. The V segment lost 5 bases and the J segment 0 bases; nucleotides outside the gene matches: 7. Germline V gene sequence: CDR1 SGHTA, CDR2 FQGNSA. This CDR3 region has 17 residues. In DNA form, the CDR3 reads TGTGCCAGCAGCCGCCCGGGACTAGCGAGCTCCTACAATGAGCAGTTCTTC. Protein: CASSRPGLASSYNEQFF. The entire variable domain, with the rest obtained from reference TRBV7-2 and TRBJ2-1, is as follows: GAGVSQSPSNKVTEKGKDVELRCDPISGHTALYWYRQSLGQGLEFLIYFQGNSAPDKSGLPSDRFSAERTGGSVSTLTIQRTQQEDSAVYLCASSRPGLASSYNEQFFGPGTRLTVL.

The chain recombines TRBV28 with TRBJ1-1; 8 nucleotides agree with TRBD1. The germline CDR1 and CDR2 sequences are MDHEN and SYDVKM. CDR3 length: 15 residues. Germline trimming cut 4 bases from V and 4 bases from J; bases unmatched to any gene: 8. The chain's CDR3 is CASSSAGQGSTEAFF. The CDR3 bases are TGTGCCAGCAGTTCCGCCGGACAGGGAAGCACTGAAGCTTTCTTT.

The chain carries TRBV18 and TRBJ2-7; D not certain. V lost 4 bases and J 2 bases, leaving 15 bases between the germline ends. The CDR3 sequence is 15 residues long. The germline gives CDR1 KGHSH, CDR2 LQKENI. CDR3 nucleotides: TGTGCCAGCTCACGAGGACCGCTTGGGGCCTACGAGCAGTACTTC. It translates to CASSRGPLGAYEQYF.

In its sample, this clone was seen a few times. This CDR3 is also generated by other DNA sequences in the sample. The chain combines TRBV6-1 with TRBJ1-5; D may be TRBD1 (5 bases). The ends were cut back, 6 bases at V and 5 bases at J, with 8 bases in the middle. The CDR3 is 12 amino acids. Germline V gene sequence: CDR1 MNHNS, CDR2 SASEGT. The CDR3 DNA is TGTGCCAGCAGCCGAGGGGATCAGCCCCAGCATTTT. This encodes CASSRGDQPQHF.

This rearrangement joins TRBV7-9 to TRBJ1-2; 7 nucleotides line up with TRBD1. V was pared by 2 bases and J by 4 bases, with 7 bases of the junction left unmatched. This CDR3 has 15 residues. Germline V lookup: CDR1 SEHNR, CDR2 FQNEAQ (reference sequence). The CDR3 DNA follows: TGTGCCAGCAGCTTAACGTACAGGGGAGGCTATGGCTACACCTTC. Translated, it gives CASSLTYRGGYGYTF.

The CDR3 loop reads CASSQEYTSGSNEQYF. DNA for the CDR3: TGCGCCAGCAGCCAAGAGTATACTAGCGGGAGCAACGAGCAGTACTTC. The chain combines TRBV4-3 with TRBJ2-7, with TRBD2 matching over 11 bases. Germline V CDR1 and CDR2: LGHNA, YSLEER. The CDR3 consists of 16 residues. J gave up 5 bases and V 0 bases, and 6 bases lay outside the gene matches.